Listed here are 14 T cell receptor beta chains from one sample, sequenced in a study of early T cells in non-severe SARS-CoV-2 infection (dated by TCRdb to 2020 to 2023). Preparation of the library involved 5' RACE. Sequencer: NextSeq 500. TCRdb passed the public sequencing reads through fastp at Q25 and MiXCR, retaining productive beta sequences. Entries are consolidated by CDR3 protein sequence, retaining the most common genes and DNA. Here the sample has under 85,000 distinct CDR3 sequences; over 9.5% occur a single time. The ten largest clones represent approximately 6.4% of the sample. Sequencing input: whole blood. These receptor sequences come from an adult who was a healthcare worker with PCR-confirmed SARS-CoV-2 infection or an uninfected control (not recorded which).

At least ten counts were recorded for this clonotype. This chain links TRBV7-8 with TRBJ2-2; TRBD2 matches at 15 bases. Germline CDR1 is SGHVS and CDR2 is FQNEAQ. The CDR3 has 19 residues. Losses at the gene ends were 4 bases for V and 4 bases for J; bases not matched to a gene: 10. CDR3 protein: CASSSGLAGGSSGTGELFF. CDR3 DNA: TGTGCCAGCAGCTCGGGACTAGCGGGAGGTTCTTCGGGCACCGGGGAGCTGTTTTTT.

A few counts support this clonotype. V usage is TRBV7-9 and J usage is TRBJ2-7, with TRBD2 as a possible D gene (6 bases). Per germline, CDR1 SEHNR and CDR2 FQNEAQ (reference sequence). This CDR3 region has 14 residues. The germline V and J ends were trimmed by 5 bases and 1 base, with 12 bases remaining between them. The CDR3 is CASSGGFRSYEQYF. The CDR3 DNA follows: TGTGCCAGCAGCGGAGGGTTCAGGTCCTACGAGCAGTACTTC.

In this sample, this clonotype turned up a few times. V usage is TRBV5-1 and J usage is TRBJ1-1, with 8 bases that match TRBD1. The CDR3 consists of 14 residues. V lost 6 bases to trimming and J lost 2 bases; unmatched junction nucleotides: 6. Germline loops: CDR1 SGHRS, CDR2 YFSETQ. Here the CDR3 reads CASTIQGVNTEAFF. CDR3 nucleotides: TGCGCCAGCACCATACAGGGGGTCAACACTGAAGCTTTCTTT. The full variable domain, with the rest looked up from reference TRBV5-1 and TRBJ1-1, is KAGVTQTPRYLIKTRGQQVTLSCSPISGHRSVSWYQQTPGQGLQFLFEYFSETQRNKGNFPGRFSGRQFSNSRSEMNVSTLELGDSALYLCASTIQGVNTEAFFGQGTRLTVV.

This clonotype was recorded a few times. The rearrangement links TRBV6-2 or TRBV6-3 to TRBJ2-2; D unclear. CDR1 is MNHEY, CDR2 SVGEGT, per germline. V lost 7 bases, J lost 5 bases, and 11 bases lay in between. The CDR3 covers 13 residues. The DNA of the CDR3 is TGTGCCAGCACCCAAAACCCAACCGGGGAGCTGTTTTTT. The encoded protein is CASTQNPTGELFF.

In this sample, this clonotype turned up a few times. The chain joins TRBV30 to TRBJ2-7; possible D gene TRBD1, 6 bases. Germline V gene data show CDR1 as GTSNPN and CDR2 as SVGIG (reference sequence). CDR3 length equals 13 residues. Deletions cut 5 bases from V and 7 bases from J, with 18 bases between. The CDR3 here is CAWASTGLGEQYF. DNA of the CDR3: TGTGCCTGGGCTTCGACAGGTCTGGGGGAGCAGTACTTC.

This clonotype was counted many times. The rearrangement joins TRBV6-5 to TRBJ1-5, with 10 nucleotides matching TRBD1. Germline CDR1 MNHEY, CDR2 SVGAGI. The CDR3 spans 14 residues. V was clipped by 6 bases and J by 11 bases; unmatched bases: 10. As DNA, the CDR3 is TGTGCCAGCAGAGCGGGACAGGGGCTATCAACCCAGCATTTT. This gives the protein CASRAGQGLSTQHF.

This clonotype was counted between two and nine times. The V call is TRBV2, the J call TRBJ1-5, with 7 bases identical to TRBD1. The CDR3 sequence is 14 residues long. Germline-derived CDR1 and CDR2 are SNHLY and FYNNEI. The ends lost 5 bases at V and 4 bases at J; junction bases unmatched: 5. CDR3 residues: CASSPDRRNQPQHF. In nucleotides, the CDR3 is TGTGCCAGCAGTCCGGACAGGAGAAATCAGCCCCAGCATTTT.

There are many counts of this clonotype. This chain joins TRBV12-3 or TRBV12-4 and TRBJ2-5; TRBD1 might be the D (6 bases). This CDR3 spans 13 amino acids. V lost 4 bases to trimming and J lost 4 bases, with 10 bases between them. CDR3 sequence reads: CASSSSGAETQYF. The CDR3 DNA follows: TGTGCCAGCAGTTCCTCAGGGGCAGAGACCCAGTACTTC.

This chain connects TRBV2 to TRBJ2-3, with D unclear. Germline lookup yields CDR1 SNHLY and CDR2 FYNNEI. The CDR3 has 14 amino acids. The germline V and J ends were trimmed by 3 bases and 1 base, with 8 bases remaining between them. CDR3: CASSEFAGTDTQYF. As DNA, the CDR3 is TGTGCCAGCAGTGAGTTTGCGGGCACAGATACGCAGTATTTT.

The chain is built from TRBV27 and TRBJ1-5; TRBD1 is a possible D gene (5 bases). This CDR3 region has 15 residues. Germline V gene data show CDR1 as MNHEY and CDR2 as SMNVEV (reference sequence). Trimming shortened V by 5 bases and J by 7 bases, and 18 bases separated the two germline ends. The CDR3: CASSVRGTSGQPQHF. The CDR3 DNA sequence: TGTGCCAGCAGTGTACGAGGGACCTCTGGACAGCCCCAGCATTTT.

The chain joins TRBV5-1 to TRBJ2-3, with D perhaps TRBD2 (7 bases). The ends were cut back, 5 bases at V and 5 bases at J, with 15 bases in the middle. The CDR3 is 14 amino acids. Germline lookup yields CDR1 SGHRS and CDR2 YFSETQ. The CDR3 DNA is TGCGCCAGCAGTCCTGGGGGGGCAGGAGATACGCAGTATTTT. Translated: CASSPGGAGDTQYF.

Details on this clonotype: The germline gene is not matched at one end of the junction; a read error may be the cause. This rearrangement joins TRBV29-1 to TRBJ2-5; D tentatively fits TRBD1 or TRBD2 (6 bases each). CDR1 and CDR2 from the germline V gene are SQVTM and ANQGSEA. CDR3 length equals 12 residues. The CDR3 nucleotides read TGCAGCGCCGAGGGGGGACGAGAGACACAGTACTTC. Translation gives CSAEGGRETQYF.

The gene calls are TRBV7-2 and TRBJ1-3; D is undetermined. Germline values: CDR1 SGHTA, CDR2 FQGNSA. The CDR3 is 15 amino acids. The V end was cut by 3 bases, the J end by 6 bases, with 15 bases between. CDR3 coding DNA: TGTGCCAGCAGCTTTCGAACCCCCCAAGCAAACACCATATATTTT. It is translated as CASSFRTPQANTIYF.

The gene calls are TRBV18 and TRBJ1-2, with 7 bases identical to TRBD1. The CDR3 runs 15 residues. V shed 4 bases and J 2 bases; nucleotides not matched to a gene: 7. Germline CDR1 and CDR2: KGHSH and LQKENI. CDR3 protein: CASSLRDRQNYGYTF. As DNA, the CDR3 is TGTGCCAGCTCACTACGGGACAGACAGAACTATGGCTACACCTTC. Supplemented by reference TRBV18 and TRBJ1-2, the full variable domain reads NAGVMQNPRHLVRRRGQEARLRCSPMKGHSHVYWYRQLPEEGLKFMVYLQKENIIDESGMPKERFSAEFPKEGPSILRIQQVVRGDSAAYFCASSLRDRQNYGYTFGSGTRLTVV.